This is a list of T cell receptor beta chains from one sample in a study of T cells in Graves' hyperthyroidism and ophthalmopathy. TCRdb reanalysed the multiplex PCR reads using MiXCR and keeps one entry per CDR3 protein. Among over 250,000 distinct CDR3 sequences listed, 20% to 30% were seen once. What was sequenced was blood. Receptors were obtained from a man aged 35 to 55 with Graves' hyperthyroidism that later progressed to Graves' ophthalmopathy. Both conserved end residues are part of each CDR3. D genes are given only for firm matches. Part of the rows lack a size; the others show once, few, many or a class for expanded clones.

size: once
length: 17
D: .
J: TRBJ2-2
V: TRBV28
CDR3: CASSFFVRRSNTGELFF
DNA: TGTGCCAGCAGTTTCTTTGTCCGTCGGTCGAACACCGGGGAGCTGTTTTTT

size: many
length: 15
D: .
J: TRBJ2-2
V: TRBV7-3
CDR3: CASTEGGANTGELFF
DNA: TGTGCCAGCACCGAGGGAGGCGCGAACACCGGGGAGCTGTTTTTT

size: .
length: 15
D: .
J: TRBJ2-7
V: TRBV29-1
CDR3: CSVEDPTGRNYEQYF
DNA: TGCAGCGTTGAAGATCCGACAGGGAGGAACTACGAGCAGTACTTC

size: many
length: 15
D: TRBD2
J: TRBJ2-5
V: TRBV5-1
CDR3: CASSRGTSGTEGQYF
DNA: TGCGCCAGCAGCAGGGGGACTAGCGGGACGGAGGGCCAGTACTTC

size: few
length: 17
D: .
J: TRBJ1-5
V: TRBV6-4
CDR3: CASSLANRDVFSQPQHF
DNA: TGTGCCAGCAGCCTCGCTAACAGGGACGTTTTTTCCCAGCCCCAGCATTTT

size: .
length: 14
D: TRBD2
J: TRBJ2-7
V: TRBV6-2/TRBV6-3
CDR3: CASGTSGRRYEQYF
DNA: TGTGCCAGCGGTACCAGCGGGAGGAGGTACGAGCAGTACTTC

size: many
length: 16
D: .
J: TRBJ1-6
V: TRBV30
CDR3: CAWRADLGQGNSPLHF
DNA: TGTGCCTGGAGAGCCGATCTTGGACAAGGCAATTCACCCCTCCACTTT

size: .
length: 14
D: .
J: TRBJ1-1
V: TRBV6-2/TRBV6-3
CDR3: CASRPRGGSTEAFF
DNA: TGTGCCAGCAGACCTCGGGGGGGGAGCACTGAAGCTTTCTTT

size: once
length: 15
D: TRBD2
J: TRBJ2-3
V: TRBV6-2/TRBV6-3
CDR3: CASSYSGGRTDTQYF
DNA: TGTGCCAGCAGTTACTCGGGAGGGCGGACAGATACGCAGTATTTT

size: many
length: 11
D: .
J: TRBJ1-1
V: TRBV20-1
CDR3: CSTNVNTEAFF
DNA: TGCAGCACAAATGTGAACACTGAAGCTTTCTTT

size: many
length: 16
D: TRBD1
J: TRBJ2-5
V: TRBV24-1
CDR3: CATSGPPGQGSETQYF
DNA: TGTGCCACCAGCGGACCCCCGGGACAGGGGTCAGAGACCCAGTACTTC

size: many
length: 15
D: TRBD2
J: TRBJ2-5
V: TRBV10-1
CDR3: CASSESTGGKETQYF
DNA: TGCGCCAGCAGTGAGTCGACGGGGGGAAAAGAGACCCAGTACTTC

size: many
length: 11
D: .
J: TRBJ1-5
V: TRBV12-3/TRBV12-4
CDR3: CASSFGQPQHF
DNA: TGTGCCAGCAGTTTTGGTCAGCCCCAGCATTTT

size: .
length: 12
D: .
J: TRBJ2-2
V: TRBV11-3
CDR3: CASSLPTGELFF
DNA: TGTGCCAGCAGCTTACCCACCGGGGAGCTGTTTTTT

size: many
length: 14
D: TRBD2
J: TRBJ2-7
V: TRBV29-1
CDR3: CSVVLAGVSYEQYF
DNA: TGCAGCGTCGTTCTAGCGGGAGTATCCTACGAGCAGTACTTC

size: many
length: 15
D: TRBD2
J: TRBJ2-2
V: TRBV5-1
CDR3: CASSLTSGNTGELFF
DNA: TGCGCCAGCAGCTTGACTAGCGGGAACACCGGGGAGCTGTTTTTT

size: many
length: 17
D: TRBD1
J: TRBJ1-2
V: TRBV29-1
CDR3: CSVLVPGQGPANYGYTF
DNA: TGCAGCGTCCTAGTCCCGGGACAGGGACCAGCTAACTATGGCTACACCTTC

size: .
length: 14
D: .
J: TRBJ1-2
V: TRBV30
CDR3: CAWTPLGVDYGYTF
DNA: TGTGCCTGGACCCCCCTTGGGGTTGACTATGGCTACACCTTC

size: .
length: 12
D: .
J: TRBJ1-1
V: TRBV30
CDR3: CASIVRGIEAFF
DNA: TGTGCCTCGATTGTGAGGGGGATTGAAGCTTTCTTT

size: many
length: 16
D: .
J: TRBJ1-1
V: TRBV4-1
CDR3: CASSQAWTVMNTEAFF
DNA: TGCGCCAGCAGCCAAGCCTGGACAGTTATGAACACTGAAGCTTTCTTT

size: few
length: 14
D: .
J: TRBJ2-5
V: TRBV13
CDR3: CASSLVGGEETQYF
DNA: TGTGCCAGCAGCTTAGTAGGCGGGGAGGAGACCCAGTACTTC

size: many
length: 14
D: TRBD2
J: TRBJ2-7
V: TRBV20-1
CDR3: CSARELAGLYKQYF
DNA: TGCAGTGCTAGGGAACTAGCGGGATTGTATAAGCAGTACTTC

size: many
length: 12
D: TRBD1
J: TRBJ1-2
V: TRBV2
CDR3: CASGRTGVGYTF
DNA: TGTGCCAGCGGCAGGACAGGTGTTGGCTACACCTTC

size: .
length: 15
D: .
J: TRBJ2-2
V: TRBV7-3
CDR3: CASSAATSGSGELFF
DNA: TGTGCCAGCAGCGCGGCGACTAGTGGTAGCGGGGAGCTGTTTTTT

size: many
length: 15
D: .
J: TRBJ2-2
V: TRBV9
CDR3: CASSVDRVGTGELFF
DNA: TGTGCCAGCAGCGTAGACAGGGTAGGCACCGGGGAGCTGTTTTTT

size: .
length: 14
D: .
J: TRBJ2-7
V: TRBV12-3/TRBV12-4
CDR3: CASSTYRKTGEQYF
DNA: TGTGCCAGCAGCACCTACCGGAAAACAGGGGAGCAGTACTTC

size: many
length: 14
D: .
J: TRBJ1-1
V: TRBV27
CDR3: CASSLVSGFGGAFF
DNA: TGTGCCAGCAGTTTAGTTAGTGGGTTCGGCGGGGCTTTCTTT

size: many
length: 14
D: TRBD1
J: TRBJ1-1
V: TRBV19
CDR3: CASLPRTGTTLAFF
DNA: TGTGCCAGTCTTCCCCGGACAGGGACGACGTTGGCTTTCTTT

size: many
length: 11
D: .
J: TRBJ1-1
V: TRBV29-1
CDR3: CSVIQRLEAFF
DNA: TGCAGCGTTATACAGAGACTTGAAGCTTTCTTT

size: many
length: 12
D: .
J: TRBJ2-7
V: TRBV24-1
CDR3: CATSDFKGEQYF
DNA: TGTGCCACCAGTGATTTTAAGGGCGAGCAGTACTTC

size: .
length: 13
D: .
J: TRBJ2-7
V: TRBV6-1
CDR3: CASSAGQIYEQYF
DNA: TGTGCCAGCAGCGCCGGACAGATCTACGAGCAGTACTTC

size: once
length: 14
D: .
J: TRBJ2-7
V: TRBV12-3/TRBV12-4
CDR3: CASSPPSGSYEQYF
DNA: TGTGCCAGCAGCCCCCCTTCCGGGAGCTACGAGCAGTACTTC

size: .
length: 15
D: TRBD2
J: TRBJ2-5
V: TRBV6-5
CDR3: CASSYTSGSWETQYF
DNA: TGTGCCAGCAGTTACACTAGCGGGAGTTGGGAGACCCAGTACTTC

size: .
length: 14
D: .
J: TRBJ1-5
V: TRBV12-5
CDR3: CARIFRVFNQPQHF
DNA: TGTGCTAGAATTTTTCGGGTGTTCAATCAGCCCCAGCATTTT

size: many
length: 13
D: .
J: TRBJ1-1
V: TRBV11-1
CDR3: CASSLGDTTEAFF
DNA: TGTGCCAGCAGCTTAGGCGACACCACTGAAGCTTTCTTT

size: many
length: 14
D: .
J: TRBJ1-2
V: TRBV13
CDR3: CASSDEPGYYGYTF
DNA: TGTGCCAGCAGCGACGAACCAGGGTACTATGGCTACACCTTC

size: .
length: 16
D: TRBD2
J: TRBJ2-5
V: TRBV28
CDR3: CASSPPLSGSWETQYF
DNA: TGTGCCAGCAGTCCCCCCCTTAGCGGGAGTTGGGAGACCCAGTACTTC

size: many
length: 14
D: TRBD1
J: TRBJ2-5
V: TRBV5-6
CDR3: CASSSRQGKETQYF
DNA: TGTGCCAGCAGCAGTAGACAGGGGAAAGAGACCCAGTACTTC

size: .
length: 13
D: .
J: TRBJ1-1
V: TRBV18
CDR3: CASSTGENTEAFF
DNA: TGTGCCAGCTCAACAGGAGAAAACACTGAAGCTTTCTTT

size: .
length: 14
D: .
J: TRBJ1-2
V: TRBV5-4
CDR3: CASSLAAIDYGYTF
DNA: TGTGCCAGCAGCTTGGCGGCAATCGATTATGGCTACACCTTC